This T cell receptor (beta chain) was profiled in a study of CD4 T cells in relation to SARS-CoV-2 and coronaviruses. Findings and limits, study-wide: Crossreactive clones expanded significantly less to SARS-CoV-2 than monoreactive clones. In about 65% of donors, memory CD4+ clonotypes crossrecognized SARS-CoV-2 and at least one common cold coronavirus spike. No crossreactivity against non-spike viral proteins was tested here.

Germline assignment: CDR1 MDHEN and CDR2 SYDVKM. CDR3 length: 15 amino acids. V was clipped by 6 bases and J by 9 bases, with 21 bases between them. Worth noting for this clone: Antigen: not known.

TCRdb's copy holds only in-frame clones and misses some; the assay was immunoSEQ multiplex PCR. The data contain approximately 15,000 clones, just under 80% of them singletons. Before the COVID-19 pandemic, during about 2010-2019, CD4+ T cells were taken from unexposed donors. The cells were cultured for about ten days before CD4+ T cells were isolated. Cultures held a few million PBMCs per well with about 10 IU/ml IL-2. The receptor comes from a human donor in good health. Sequenced sample: CD4+ T cells from PBMCs, cultured in vitro. This chain joins TRBV28 and TRBJ2-1, with D tentatively TRBD2 (6 bases). This CDR3 is CASRTRDSPSGEQFF. CDR3 sequence (DNA): TGTGCCAGCAGAACCCGGGACTCCCCTTCCGGTGAGCAGTTCTTC.